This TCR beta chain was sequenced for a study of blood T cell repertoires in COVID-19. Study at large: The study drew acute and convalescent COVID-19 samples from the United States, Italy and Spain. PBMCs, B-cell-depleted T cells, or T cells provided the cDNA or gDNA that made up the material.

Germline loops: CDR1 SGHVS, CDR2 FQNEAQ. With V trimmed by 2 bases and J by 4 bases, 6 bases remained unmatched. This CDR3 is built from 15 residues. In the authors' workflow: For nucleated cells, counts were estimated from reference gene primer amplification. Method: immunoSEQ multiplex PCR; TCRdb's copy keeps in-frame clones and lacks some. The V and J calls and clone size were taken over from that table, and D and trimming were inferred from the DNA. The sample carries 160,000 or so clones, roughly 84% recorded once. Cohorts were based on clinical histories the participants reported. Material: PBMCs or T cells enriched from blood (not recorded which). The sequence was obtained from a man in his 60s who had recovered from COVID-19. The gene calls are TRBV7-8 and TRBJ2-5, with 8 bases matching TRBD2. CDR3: CASSLRLAGRETQYF. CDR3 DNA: TGTGCCAGCAGCTTACGGCTAGCGGGCCGAGAGACCCAGTACTTC.